This entry lists 5 T cell receptor beta chains sequenced from one sample in a study of cytomegalovirus exposure and HLA in healthy donors. Sequencing used immunoSEQ multiplex PCR; TCRdb keeps in-frame clones, though not all of them. Of roughly 60,000 clones in the sample, just under 95% were seen once. Material: PBMCs. The source is a man younger than 35 in good health and CMV-seronegative.

This rearrangement joins TRBV7-2 to TRBJ1-1; TRBD1 matches at 8 bases. The length of the CDR3 is 14 residues. Germline values: CDR1 SGHTA, CDR2 FQGNSA. The V gene end was trimmed by 5 bases and the J gene end by 1 base; junction bases not matched to a gene: 3. CDR3 bases: TGTGCCAGCAGCCTGGGGACAGGGAACACTGAAGCTTTCTTT. As protein: CASSLGTGNTEAFF.

The chain has TRBV30 and TRBJ1-1; 7 bases line up with TRBD1. CDR3 size: 13 residues. The V and J ends lost 4 bases and 3 bases, in that order; junction bases with no gene match: 5. The V gene's germline CDR1 is GTSNPN and CDR2 SVGIG (reference sequence). DNA for the CDR3: TGTGCCTGGACCGAAGACAGGGACACTGAAGCTTTCTTT. It encodes CAWTEDRDTEAFF.

The chain couples TRBV11-3 to TRBJ2-5, with D maybe TRBD1 (7 bases). The CDR3 is 14 amino acids. V dropped 5 bases and J dropped 4 bases, with 14 bases sitting between them. The germline V gene has CDR1 SGHNT and CDR2 YENEEA. The CDR3 loop is CASSARQGGETQYF. As DNA, the CDR3 is TGTGCCAGCAGCGCCCGACAGGGAGGAGAGACCCAGTACTTC. The full variable domain, rest sourced from reference TRBV11-3 and TRBJ2-5, is EAGVVQSPRYKIIEKKQPVAFWCNPISGHNTLYWYLQNLGQGPELLIRYENEEAVDDSQLPKDRFSAERLKGVDSTLKIQPAELGDSAVYLCASSARQGGETQYFGPGTRLLVL.

The chain links TRBV5-1 to TRBJ1-1; D is ambiguous. Germline V gives CDR1 SGHRS, CDR2 YFSETQ. Trimming shortened V by 1 base and J by 4 bases, and 11 bases separated the two germline ends. CDR3 size: 14 residues. CDR3 region: CASSLNNLGTEAFF. The CDR3 DNA follows: TGCGCCAGCAGCTTGAATAATCTCGGCACTGAAGCTTTCTTT.

The chain couples TRBV11-3 to TRBJ2-2; D possibly corresponds to TRBD2 (6 bases). CDR1 is SGHNT, CDR2 YENEEA, per germline. V was cut by 0 bases and J by 7 bases, with 18 bases left in between. This CDR3 has 17 residues. CDR3 residues: CASSLDFRPAGSGELFF. CDR3 sequence (DNA): TGTGCCAGCAGCTTAGATTTCCGGCCGGCCGGGAGCGGGGAGCTGTTTTTT.